A single sample gave rise to the 3 T cell receptor beta chains below, sequenced in a study of spatial heterogeneity in lung cancer. Broader study findings: Tracking of tumor mutation counts was seen in expanded intratumoral alpha and beta TCR counts.

Their specific antigens are unknown. Time point given: sample taken at primary tumor resection. One entry per CDR3 protein results from TCRdb running MiXCR on the 5' RACE reads. This table holds more than 2,500 distinct CDR3 sequences, more than 5.5% found once. Sequencing used lung tumor tissue, obtained at surgery. The origin of the receptors is a male donor with early-stage non-small cell lung cancer.

This clonotype was observed many times. A library made for alpha chains picked up this beta chain off target, so its size means little. This chain uses TRBV12-3 or TRBV12-4 with TRBJ2-7; the D gene is possibly TRBD2 (6 bases). The V end was cut by 7 bases, the J end by 2 bases, with 12 bases between. The CDR3 runs 13 residues. The CDR3 DNA sequence: TGTGCCAGCACCCTGGGGGGTACCTACGAGCAGTACTTC. Translating it yields CASTLGGTYEQYF.

The table lists this clonotype with many counts. Since it is a stray read in a library aimed at alpha chains, this beta chain has a size that is not meaningful. V gene TRBV6-2 or TRBV6-3 combines with J gene TRBJ2-7, with D unresolved. The V gene's germline CDR1 is MNHEY and CDR2 SVGEGT. This CDR3 is 13 amino acids long. Trimming took off 7 bases at V and 5 bases at J, with 15 bases between the two ends. CDR3 in amino acids: CASTPRGSHEQYF. The DNA for the CDR3 is TGTGCCAGCACCCCCCGCGGTTCCCACGAGCAGTACTTC.

This clonotype is medium-sized. In a library made to pick up alpha chains, this beta chain is a stray read with a size that means little. The V gene is TRBV20-1, the J gene TRBJ2-3, with a weak D call TRBD1 (5 bases). Looked up from germline, CDR1 is DFQATT and CDR2 is SNEGSKA (reference sequence). V lost 5 bases and J lost 1, with 13 bases in between. This CDR3 has 14 residues. The CDR3 reads CSAAWGGGTDTQYF. CDR3 nucleotide sequence: TGCAGTGCTGCATGGGGCGGCGGCACAGATACGCAGTATTTT.